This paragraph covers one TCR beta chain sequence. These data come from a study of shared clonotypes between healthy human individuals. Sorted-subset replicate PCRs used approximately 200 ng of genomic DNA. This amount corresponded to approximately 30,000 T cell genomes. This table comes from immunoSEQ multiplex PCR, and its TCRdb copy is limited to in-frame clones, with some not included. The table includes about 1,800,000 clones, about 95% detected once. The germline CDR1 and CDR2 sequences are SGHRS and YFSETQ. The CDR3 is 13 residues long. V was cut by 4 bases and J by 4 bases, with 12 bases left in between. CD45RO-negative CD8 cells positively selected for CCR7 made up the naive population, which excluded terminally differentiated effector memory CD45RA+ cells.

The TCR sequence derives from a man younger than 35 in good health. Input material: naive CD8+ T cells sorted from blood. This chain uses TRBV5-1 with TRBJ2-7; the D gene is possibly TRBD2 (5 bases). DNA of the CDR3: TGCGCCAGCAGCCCGGGGTTGTCGTACGAGCAGTACTTC. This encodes CASSPGLSYEQYF.